These T cell receptor beta chains were read from a single sample in a study of blood T cell repertoires in COVID-19. Data came from immunoSEQ multiplex PCR; TCRdb stores just in-frame clones and leaves some out. This table has some 170,000 clones, over 85% appearing once. Sequenced input: peripheral blood. The receptors originated from a man aged 60-69 years with active or convalescent COVID-19. Each CDR3 is given with its conserved first and last residue. D genes are given only for firm matches. Rows give clone size only sometimes, using once, few, many, or a class for an expanded clone.

J gene: TRBJ1-5
V gene: TRBV19
clone size: NA
CDR3 length: 14
D gene: TRBD1
CDR3 protein: CASSIGGRGQPQHF
CDR3 DNA: TGTGCCAGTAGTATAGGCGGCAGGGGGCAGCCCCAGCATTTT

J gene: TRBJ1-1
V gene: TRBV6-5
clone size: NA
CDR3 length: 11
D gene: TRBD1
CDR3 protein: CASRQGAMAFF
CDR3 DNA: TGTGCCAGCAGACAGGGGGCTATGGCTTTCTTT

J gene: TRBJ2-7
V gene: TRBV5-1
clone size: NA
CDR3 length: 16
D gene: TRBD1
CDR3 protein: CASSARDRWSSYEQYF
CDR3 DNA: TGCGCCAGCAGCGCCCGGGACAGGTGGAGCTCCTACGAGCAGTACTTC

J gene: TRBJ1-1
V gene: TRBV6-2/TRBV6-3
clone size: once
CDR3 length: 14
D gene: TRBD1
CDR3 protein: CASSWTGKDTEAFF
CDR3 DNA: TGTGCCAGCAGCTGGACAGGGAAGGACACTGAAGCTTTCTTT

J gene: TRBJ2-3
V gene: TRBV18
clone size: NA
CDR3 length: 13
D gene: NA
CDR3 protein: CASSTGSADTQYF
CDR3 DNA: TGTGCCAGCTCAACAGGGTCAGCAGATACGCAGTATTTT

J gene: TRBJ1-2
V gene: TRBV7-9
clone size: NA
CDR3 length: 11
D gene: NA
CDR3 protein: CASSLDRGPTF
CDR3 DNA: TGTGCCAGCAGCTTAGATCGAGGCCCGACCTTC

J gene: TRBJ1-5
V gene: TRBV7-9
clone size: NA
CDR3 length: 14
D gene: TRBD1
CDR3 protein: CASSLTGNNQPQHF
CDR3 DNA: TGTGCCAGCAGCTTGACAGGGAACAATCAGCCCCAGCATTTT

J gene: TRBJ2-5
V gene: TRBV7-2
clone size: NA
CDR3 length: 14
D gene: NA
CDR3 protein: CASSLVGGQETQYF
CDR3 DNA: TGTGCCAGCAGCTTAGTTGGAGGACAAGAGACCCAGTACTTC

J gene: TRBJ1-6
V gene: TRBV18
clone size: NA
CDR3 length: 13
D gene: NA
CDR3 protein: CASSGQGLVSLHF
CDR3 DNA: TGTGCCAGCTCAGGGCAGGGGCTGGTTTCCCTCCACTTT

J gene: TRBJ1-3
V gene: TRBV5-6
clone size: NA
CDR3 length: 16
D gene: NA
CDR3 protein: CASSPTSRSSGNTIYF
CDR3 DNA: TGTGCCAGCAGCCCCACTTCTAGAAGTTCTGGAAACACCATATATTTT

J gene: TRBJ1-2
V gene: TRBV7-2
clone size: NA
CDR3 length: 14
D gene: TRBD1
CDR3 protein: CASSLDRQGSGYTF
CDR3 DNA: TGTGCCAGCAGCTTAGATAGACAGGGGTCTGGCTACACCTTC

J gene: TRBJ2-3
V gene: TRBV28
clone size: once
CDR3 length: 16
D gene: NA
CDR3 protein: CASNPAAESGTDTQYF
CDR3 DNA: TGTGCCAGCAACCCAGCCGCGGAGAGTGGCACAGATACGCAGTATTTT

J gene: TRBJ1-6
V gene: TRBV9
clone size: NA
CDR3 length: 16
D gene: TRBD1
CDR3 protein: CASSVGWTGVESPLHF
CDR3 DNA: TGTGCCAGCAGCGTAGGTTGGACAGGGGTCGAATCACCCCTCCACTTT

J gene: TRBJ2-1
V gene: TRBV10-3
clone size: NA
CDR3 length: 12
D gene: TRBD2
CDR3 protein: CAIRRESYEQFF
CDR3 DNA: TGTGCCATCCGGCGGGAGTCCTATGAGCAGTTCTTC

J gene: TRBJ2-7
V gene: TRBV27
clone size: NA
CDR3 length: 17
D gene: TRBD2
CDR3 protein: CASSLWGVAGIAYEQYF
CDR3 DNA: TGTGCCAGCAGTTTATGGGGGGTAGCGGGGATTGCCTACGAGCAGTACTTC

J gene: TRBJ1-3
V gene: TRBV28
clone size: NA
CDR3 length: 14
D gene: NA
CDR3 protein: CASSLLQGGNTIYF
CDR3 DNA: TGTGCCAGCAGTTTATTACAGGGTGGAAACACCATATATTTT

J gene: TRBJ1-2
V gene: TRBV2
clone size: few
CDR3 length: 13
D gene: NA
CDR3 protein: CASRTPPNYGYTF
CDR3 DNA: TGTGCCAGCAGAACACCCCCTAACTATGGCTACACCTTC

J gene: TRBJ1-5
V gene: TRBV3-1/TRBV3-2
clone size: NA
CDR3 length: 14
D gene: NA
CDR3 protein: CASSPSGFGQPQHF
CDR3 DNA: TGTGCCAGCAGTCCTTCGGGTTTTGGCCAGCCCCAGCATTTT

J gene: TRBJ1-3
V gene: TRBV5-4
clone size: NA
CDR3 length: 15
D gene: TRBD1
CDR3 protein: CASSGGQGSGNTIYF
CDR3 DNA: TGTGCCAGCAGCGGGGGACAGGGCTCTGGAAACACCATATATTTT

J gene: TRBJ2-7
V gene: TRBV6-6
clone size: once
CDR3 length: 16
D gene: TRBD1
CDR3 protein: CASSYSTGTGLYEQYF
CDR3 DNA: TGTGCCAGCAGTTACTCAACGGGGACAGGGCTCTACGAGCAGTACTTC

J gene: TRBJ2-1
V gene: TRBV10-3
clone size: NA
CDR3 length: 15
D gene: TRBD1
CDR3 protein: CAISEGDSSYNEQFF
CDR3 DNA: TGTGCCATCAGTGAGGGGGACAGCTCCTACAATGAGCAGTTCTTC

J gene: TRBJ2-4
V gene: TRBV27
clone size: NA
CDR3 length: 15
D gene: NA
CDR3 protein: CASSETVPAKNIQYF
CDR3 DNA: TGTGCCAGCAGTGAGACAGTGCCCGCCAAAAACATTCAGTACTTC

J gene: TRBJ2-7
V gene: TRBV9
clone size: NA
CDR3 length: 17
D gene: NA
CDR3 protein: CASSQNPVGGGGYEQYF
CDR3 DNA: TGTGCCAGCAGCCAGAACCCGGTGGGGGGGGGCGGATACGAGCAGTACTTC

J gene: TRBJ1-6
V gene: TRBV27
clone size: NA
CDR3 length: 20
D gene: TRBD1
CDR3 protein: CASSLLVPGQGRSYNSPLHF
CDR3 DNA: TGTGCCAGCAGTTTACTTGTTCCGGGACAGGGACGTTCCTATAATTCACCCCTCCACTTT

J gene: TRBJ1-1
V gene: TRBV19
clone size: NA
CDR3 length: 16
D gene: TRBD1
CDR3 protein: CASSPQGQGKNTEAFF
CDR3 DNA: TGTGCCAGTAGTCCCCAGGGACAGGGTAAGAACACTGAAGCTTTCTTT

J gene: TRBJ1-2
V gene: TRBV3-1/TRBV3-2
clone size: NA
CDR3 length: 12
D gene: NA
CDR3 protein: CASSQEGGGYTF
CDR3 DNA: TGTGCCAGCAGCCAAGAGGGCGGGGGCTACACCTTC

J gene: TRBJ2-1
V gene: TRBV5-1
clone size: NA
CDR3 length: 13
D gene: NA
CDR3 protein: CASSFRGYNEQFF
CDR3 DNA: TGCGCCAGCAGCTTCCGGGGATACAATGAGCAGTTCTTC

J gene: TRBJ1-3
V gene: TRBV19
clone size: NA
CDR3 length: 14
D gene: NA
CDR3 protein: CASSTGLSGNTIYF
CDR3 DNA: TGTGCCAGTTCGACGGGTTTATCTGGAAACACCATATATTTT

J gene: TRBJ2-7
V gene: TRBV7-2
clone size: NA
CDR3 length: 15
D gene: NA
CDR3 protein: CASSLAGTQVGGQYF
CDR3 DNA: TGTGCCAGCAGCTTAGCCGGGACACAAGTCGGCGGGCAGTACTTC

J gene: TRBJ2-7
V gene: TRBV19
clone size: NA
CDR3 length: 17
D gene: TRBD2
CDR3 protein: CASSPRGLAGGMYEQYF
CDR3 DNA: TGTGCCAGTAGTCCCCGTGGTCTAGCGGGAGGGATGTACGAGCAGTACTTC